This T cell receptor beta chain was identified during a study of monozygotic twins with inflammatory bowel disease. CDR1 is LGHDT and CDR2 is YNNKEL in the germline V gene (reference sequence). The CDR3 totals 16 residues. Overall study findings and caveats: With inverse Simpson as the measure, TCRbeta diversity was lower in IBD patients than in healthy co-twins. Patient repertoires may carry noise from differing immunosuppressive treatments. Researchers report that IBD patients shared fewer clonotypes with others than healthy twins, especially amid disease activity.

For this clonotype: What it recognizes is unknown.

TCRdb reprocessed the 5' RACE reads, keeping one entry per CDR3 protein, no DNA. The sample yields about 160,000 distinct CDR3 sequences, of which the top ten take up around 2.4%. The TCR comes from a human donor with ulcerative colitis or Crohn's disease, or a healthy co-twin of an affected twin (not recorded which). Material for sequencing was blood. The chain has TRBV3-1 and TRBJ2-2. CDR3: CASSQDVTKRDRELFF.